This T cell receptor beta chain emerged from a study of long-term antiretroviral therapy in people with HIV. The authors ran the immunoSEQ assay, v3.0, at survey level. Measured with immunoSEQ multiplex PCR; TCRdb has only the in-frame clones, and not every one. The data contain 20,000 to 25,000 clones, less than 80% of them singletons. Study-level findings and limits: Clones that had undergone expansion before ART dominated the repertoire at all time points. Absence of data on ART adherence, viral resistance or therapy changes was noted.

This clone appeared a single time. Its target is not known. Cryopreserved PBMC numbered roughly 1-10 million per sample before DNA extraction. The material sequenced was unsorted PBMCs, taken 1.1 years before starting antiretroviral therapy. This sequence was found in a woman in her forties with HIV.

CDR3 sequence: CSVVPSGGLSYEQYF. In DNA, the CDR3 is TGCAGCGTTGTTCCTAGCGGGGGGCTCTCCTACGAGCAGTACTTC. V is TRBV29-1 and J is TRBJ2-7, with 11 bases identical to TRBD2. CDR1 SQVTM and CDR2 ANQGSEA come from the germline V gene. V lost 4 bases and J lost 0; bases outside the gene matches: 5. This CDR3 spans 15 amino acids.